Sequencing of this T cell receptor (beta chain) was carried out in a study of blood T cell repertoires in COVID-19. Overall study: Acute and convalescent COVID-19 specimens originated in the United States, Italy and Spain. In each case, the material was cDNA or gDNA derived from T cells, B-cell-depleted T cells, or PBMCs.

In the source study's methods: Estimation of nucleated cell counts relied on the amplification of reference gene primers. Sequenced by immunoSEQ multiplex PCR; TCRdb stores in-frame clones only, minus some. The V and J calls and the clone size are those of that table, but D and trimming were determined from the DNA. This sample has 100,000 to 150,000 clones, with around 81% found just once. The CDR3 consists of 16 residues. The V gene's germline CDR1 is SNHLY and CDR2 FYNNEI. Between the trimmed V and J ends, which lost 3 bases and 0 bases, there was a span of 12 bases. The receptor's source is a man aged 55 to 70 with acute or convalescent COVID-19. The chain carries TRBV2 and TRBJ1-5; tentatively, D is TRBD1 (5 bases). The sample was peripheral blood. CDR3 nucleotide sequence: TGTGCCAGCAGTGAGCGGGGACGGAATAGCAATCAGCCCCAGCATTTT. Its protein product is CASSERGRNSNQPQHF.